Listed here are 18 T cell receptor beta chains from one sample, sequenced in a study of control samples from healthy donors and cancer patients. The repertoire was sequenced with immunoSEQ multiplex PCR; TCRdb's copy has only in-frame clones and lacks some. The sample consists of about 140,000 clones, about 85% of them appearing once. Sequencing was carried out using blood. These receptors were taken from a woman aged 25 to 45 in good health.

V is TRBV3-1 (or the pseudogene TRBV3-2) and J is TRBJ1-3; the match to TRBD1 covers 7 bases. Germline lookup yields CDR1 LGHDT and CDR2 YNNKEL (reference sequence). V lost 4 bases and J lost 2; bases outside the gene matches: 5. CDR3 size: 15 residues. The CDR3 here is CASSLPGQTGNTIYF. In DNA, the CDR3 is TGTGCCAGCAGCCTGCCGGGACAGACTGGAAACACCATATATTTT.

In this sample, this clone turned up a few times. The CDR3 protein is CASSPPGYNSPLHF. The CDR3 nucleotides are TGTGCCAGCAGCCCCCCAGGGTATAATTCACCCCTCCACTTT. The gene calls are TRBV14 and TRBJ1-6; D possibly corresponds to TRBD1 (5 bases). Trimming shortened V by 4 bases and J by 4 bases, and 8 bases separated the two germline ends. The CDR3 is made up of 14 amino acids. Germline loops: CDR1 SGHDN, CDR2 FVKESK.

This chain links TRBV28 with TRBJ1-2; possible D gene TRBD1, 6 bases. The V and J ends lost 3 bases and 2 bases respectively, with 10 bases between them. CDR1 is MDHEN and CDR2 is SYDVKM in the germline V gene. This CDR3 has 14 residues. As DNA, the CDR3 is TGTGCCAGCAGTTTCCCCGGACAGAACTATGGCTACACCTTC. Its translation is CASSFPGQNYGYTF.

The CDR3 sequence: CASRFGETQYF. The CDR3 DNA reads TGTGCCAGCAGGTTCGGAGAGACCCAGTACTTC. This rearrangement joins TRBV12-3 or TRBV12-4 to TRBJ2-5; no reliable D call. This CDR3 contains 11 residues. Trimming took 6 bases from V and 4 from J, leaving 6 bases between them.

This chain uses TRBV7-8 with TRBJ1-2, with 7 bases aligning to TRBD1. Losses at the gene ends were 5 bases for V and 4 bases for J; bases not matched to a gene: 4. This CDR3 is 13 amino acids long. CDR1 and CDR2 from the germline V gene are SGHVS and FQNEAQ. The CDR3 here is CASSRQGSYGYTF. DNA of the CDR3: TGTGCCAGCAGCAGACAGGGTTCCTATGGCTACACCTTC.

The CDR3 region has the DNA TGTGCCAGTAGTAGCTGGACCGGGGCGACTAACTATGGCTACACCTTC. Protein sequence: CASSSWTGATNYGYTF. The chain has TRBV19 and TRBJ1-2; possible D gene TRBD1, 5 bases. There are 16 residues in the CDR3. V was clipped by 4 bases and J by 0 bases, with 15 bases between them. Germline V gives CDR1 LNHDA, CDR2 SQIVND (reference sequence). Filled out from reference TRBV19 and TRBJ1-2, the complete variable domain reads DGGITQSPKYLFRKEGQNVTLSCEQNLNHDAMYWYRQDPGQGLRLIYYSQIVNDFQKGDIAEGYSVSREKKESFPLTVTSAQKNPTAFYLCASSSWTGATNYGYTFGSGTRLTVV.

V is TRBV6-5 and J is TRBJ2-3, with 7 bases that match TRBD1. The CDR3 length is 13 residues. V gave up 6 bases and J gave up 2 bases; unmatched junction bases: 2. Germline V gene lookup returns CDR1 MNHEY and CDR2 SVGAGI. CDR3 coding DNA: TGTGCCAGCAGGGGACAGAACACAGATACGCAGTATTTT. It specifies CASRGQNTDTQYF.

The chain links TRBV2 to TRBJ2-1, with 8 bases identical to TRBD2. V lost 5 bases, J lost 5 bases, and 2 bases stayed unmatched. Germline loops: CDR1 SNHLY, CDR2 FYNNEI. The CDR3 covers 13 residues. CDR3 loop: CASSFSGNNEQFF. CDR3 DNA: TGTGCCAGCAGTTTTAGCGGGAACAATGAGCAGTTCTTC.

The genes are TRBV28 and TRBJ2-1; possibly TRBD1 for D (5 bases). Germline CDR1 is MDHEN and CDR2 is SYDVKM. The germline V and J ends were trimmed by 3 bases and 0 bases, with 9 bases remaining between them. The CDR3 is 15 amino acids. The CDR3 loop reads CASSLDTNSYNEQFF. In nucleotides, the CDR3 is TGTGCCAGCAGTTTGGACACTAACTCCTACAATGAGCAGTTCTTC.

This clone was observed once. This chain joins TRBV13 and TRBJ2-7; the D is unclear. V was pared by 0 bases and J by 4 bases, with 4 bases between. This CDR3 region has 12 residues. Germline loops: CDR1 PRHDT, CDR2 FYEKMQ (reference sequence). CDR3 bases: TGTGCCAGCAGCTTAGGAGCGTACGAGCAGTACTTC. It specifies CASSLGAYEQYF. The complete variable domain, with remaining parts taken from reference TRBV13 and TRBJ2-7, reads AAGVIQSPRHLIKEKRETATLKCYPIPRHDTVYWYQQGPGQDPQFLISFYEKMQSDKGSIPDRFSAQQFSDYHSELNMSSLELGDSALYFCASSLGAYEQYFGPGTRLTVT.

J is TRBJ1-1 and V is TRBV16, with unresolved D. The CDR3 runs 13 residues. V was pared by 2 bases and J by 8 bases, with 12 bases between. Germline V gives CDR1 KGHSY, CDR2 FQNENV. CDR3 DNA: TGTGCCAGCAGCCAACTCCTTGACATAGAAGCTTTCTTT. Amino acid sequence: CASSQLLDIEAFF.

This sequence joins TRBV3-1 (or the pseudogene TRBV3-2) and TRBJ2-3; D is possibly TRBD2 (6 bases). V lost 4 bases, J lost 1 base, and 15 bases lay in between. CDR3 length: 16 amino acids. CDR1 and CDR2 (germline): LGHDT, YNNKEL (reference sequence). The CDR3 DNA reads TGTGCCAGCAGCCCGACGATATTAGCGGGCACAGATACGCAGTATTTT. Amino acids: CASSPTILAGTDTQYF.

The gene calls are TRBV2 and TRBJ1-5, with 7 bases aligning to TRBD1. V shed 4 bases and J 5 bases; nucleotides not matched to a gene: 5. This CDR3 has 14 residues. Germline loops: CDR1 SNHLY, CDR2 FYNNEI. The CDR3 bases are TGTGCCAGCAGTGGGGGACAGACCTATCAGCCCCAGCATTTT. Protein sequence: CASSGGQTYQPQHF.

The V call is TRBV2, the J call TRBJ2-7; D might be TRBD2 (6 bases). Trimming shortened V by 3 bases and J by 3 bases, and 18 bases separated the two germline ends. The CDR3 is 16 residues long. CDR1 is SNHLY, CDR2 FYNNEI, per germline. CDR3 region: CASSDPAEGNVYEQYF. CDR3 nucleotide sequence: TGTGCCAGCAGTGACCCCGCGGAGGGGAACGTCTACGAGCAGTACTTC.

This clone has just one count. The chain employs TRBV24-1 and TRBJ2-1, with D perhaps TRBD2 (5 bases). Between the trimmed V and J ends, which lost 7 bases and 9 bases, there was a span of 15 bases. Germline V lookup: CDR1 KGHDR, CDR2 SFDVKD. The CDR3 sequence is 13 residues long. CDR3 sequence reads: CATSARGVGEQFF. CDR3 bases: TGTGCCACCAGCGCCCGGGGAGTGGGTGAGCAGTTCTTC.

This sequence joins TRBV11-2 and TRBJ2-6; a weak D match, TRBD2 (6 bases). This CDR3 spans 15 amino acids. Germline V gene sequence: CDR1 SGHAT, CDR2 FQNNGV. V was pared by 5 bases and J by 12 bases, with 20 bases between. The CDR3 sequence is CASSGAGGAVGVLTF. CDR3 DNA sequence: TGTGCCAGCAGCGGCGCCGGAGGGGCGGTAGGCGTCCTGACTTTC.

V and J are TRBV5-6 and TRBJ2-2; no clear D. The V end lost 2 bases, the J end lost 4 bases, and 6 bases lay between the germline ends. CDR1 is SGHDT, CDR2 YYEEEE, per germline. The CDR3 covers 13 residues. The CDR3 DNA is TGTGCCAGCAGCTTAAGAGCCACCGGGGAGCTGTTTTTT. This translates into CASSLRATGELFF.

J is TRBJ1-1 and V is TRBV10-3, with D tentatively TRBD1 (5 bases). Germline values: CDR1 ENHRY, CDR2 SYGVKD. CDR3 length: 14 residues. With 5 bases removed from V and 3 bases from J, the gap between germline ends came to 13 bases. CDR3 bases: TGTGCCATCAGTACGGACTCGGGGGACACTGAAGCTTTCTTT. Amino acid sequence: CAISTDSGDTEAFF.